Sequencing of this TCR beta chain was carried out in a study of T cell repertoires in cytomegalovirus infection. Notes on the study in general: Public TCR beta family frequency separated CMV-and-HLA carriers, including in an independent cohort.

The germline V gene encodes CDR1 SNHLY and CDR2 FYNNEI. V shed 6 bases and J shed 5 bases, with 14 bases lying between them. The CDR3 length is 14 residues. Using its own MiXCR run on the reads, TCRdb lists one record per CDR3 protein. The sample shows approximately 700,000 distinct CDR3 sequences, roughly 36% of them seen only once. As concerns this clonotype: The antigen is unknown.

The sequencing input was PBMCs. This chain uses TRBV2 with TRBJ2-1; no reliable D call. The TCR sequence derives from a human donor in good health (CMV status not recorded). Some clones in this sample may be carry-over from other donors' samples. This CDR3 reads CASRPRLSDNEQFF. The CDR3 DNA reads TGTGCCAGCAGGCCCCGGTTGTCCGACAATGAGCAGTTCTTC.